Each of the 26 T cell receptor beta chains below was sequenced from the same sample in a study of patients and donors after allogeneic stem cell transplantation. TCRdb reprocessed the RT-PCR reads with MiXCR, giving one entry per CDR3 protein. The sample carries hundreds of thousands of distinct CDR3 sequences, 13% to 15% recorded once. Material for sequencing was blood, either unsorted or a sorted T cell fraction (not recorded which). These TCRs come from a human donor who was either an allogeneic HSCT recipient or a stem cell or donor lymphocyte infusion donor (not recorded which). It is not recorded whose cells these are; they may come from a transplant donor.

The chain uses TRBV5-6 and TRBJ1-5; D call uncertain. Trimming stripped 2 bases from V and 2 bases from J, with 20 bases between. The CDR3 runs to 18 residues. The germline gives CDR1 SGHDT, CDR2 YYEEEE. CDR3 in amino acids: CASSFWAGRGYGNQPQHF. For the CDR3, the DNA is TGTGCCAGCAGCTTCTGGGCGGGTCGGGGTTATGGCAATCAGCCCCAGCATTTT.

This clonotype was observed many times. The chain uses TRBV20-1 and TRBJ1-2; 7 positions agree with TRBD1. Germline V gives CDR1 DFQATT, CDR2 SNEGSKA (reference sequence). Trimming took 4 bases from V and 4 from J; bases not matched to a gene: 12. The CDR3 has 15 residues. In nucleotides, the CDR3 is TGCAGTGCTACAACATCGGGACAGAAAATCTATGGCTACACCTTC. As protein: CSATTSGQKIYGYTF.

This clonotype was counted between two and nine times. V is TRBV24-1 and J is TRBJ2-5, with TRBD2 matching 8 bases. Germline CDR1 and CDR2: KGHDR and SFDVKD. CDR3 length: 13 amino acids. The V segment lost 9 bases and the J segment 5 bases; nucleotides outside the gene matches: 7. The CDR3 DNA is TGTGCCACCGCGGTCCGGGGGGGCGAGACCCAGTACTTC. Translation gives CATAVRGGETQYF.

This clonotype turned up a few times. The chain joins TRBV2 to TRBJ1-1; D uncertain. The V gene's germline CDR1 is SNHLY and CDR2 FYNNEI. Trimming removed 0 bases at V and 9 bases at J, with 8 bases between. This CDR3 has 12 amino acids. The CDR3 nucleotides are TGTGCCAGCAGTGAAGCGTGGGGTAAAGCTTTCTTT. It translates to CASSEAWGKAFF. Full variable domain (remainder filled in from reference TRBV2 and TRBJ1-1): EPEVTQTPSHQVTQMGQEVILRCVPISNHLYFYWYRQILGQKVEFLVSFYNNEISEKSEIFDDQFSVERPDGSNFTLKIRSTKLEDSAMYFCASSEAWGKAFFGQGTRLTVV.

J is TRBJ2-6 and V is TRBV4-2; 9 nucleotides agree with TRBD2. Germline V gene data show CDR1 as LGHNA and CDR2 as YNFKEQ. The V segment lost 0 bases and the J segment 4 bases; nucleotides outside the gene matches: 13. The CDR3 sequence is 20 residues long. The CDR3 sequence: CASSQDVGREGLSGANVLTF. The CDR3 region has the DNA TGTGCCAGCAGCCAAGATGTAGGGCGGGAGGGCCTTTCCGGGGCCAACGTCCTGACTTTC.

This clonotype was recorded a few times. This rearrangement joins TRBV20-1 to TRBJ1-5; D is possibly TRBD1 (5 bases). V dropped 3 bases and J dropped 12 bases, with 24 bases sitting between them. Germline V gene data show CDR1 as DFQATT and CDR2 as SNEGSKA (reference sequence). This CDR3 is built from 15 residues. CDR3 amino acids: CSARLRDGVGFDQHF. The CDR3 nucleotides read TGCAGTGCTAGGCTCCGGGACGGGGTAGGATTTGACCAGCATTTT.

The chain uses TRBV12-3 or TRBV12-4 and TRBJ2-5; D is unresolved. Trimming stripped 3 bases from V and 5 bases from J, with 10 bases between. The CDR3 extends over 13 amino acids. The CDR3 DNA reads TGTGCCAGCAGTTTTATTCCGTCGGAGACCCAGTACTTC. It codes for CASSFIPSETQYF.

This clonotype occurred a few times. V is TRBV7-6 and J is TRBJ2-3, with 7 bases that match TRBD1. There are 16 residues in the CDR3. The germline CDR1 and CDR2 sequences are SGHVS and FNYEAQ. Losses at the gene ends were 5 bases for V and 1 base for J; bases not matched to a gene: 9. The CDR3 DNA sequence: TGTGCCAGCAGCCCCCGACAGGGTTCAGGCACAGATACGCAGTATTTT. Its protein product is CASSPRQGSGTDTQYF.

This clonotype was recorded many times. The chain carries TRBV2 and TRBJ1-5, with unresolved D. Trimming left V 4 bases short and J 2 bases short, with 9 bases between. CDR1 SNHLY and CDR2 FYNNEI come from the germline V gene. The length of the CDR3 is 14 residues. Here the CDR3 reads CASSGWGGNQPQHF. The CDR3, as DNA: TGTGCCAGCAGTGGATGGGGTGGCAATCAGCCCCAGCATTTT.

A few counts support this clonotype. V gene TRBV18 combines with J gene TRBJ1-1, with a possible D match to TRBD1 (5 bases). Trimming left V 6 bases short and J 8 bases short, with 16 bases between. The germline CDR1 and CDR2 sequences are KGHSH and LQKENI. CDR3 length: 13 residues. The CDR3: CASSQGLYREAFF. Written as DNA, the CDR3 is TGTGCCAGCTCCCAAGGCCTTTACAGGGAAGCTTTCTTT.

This clonotype appeared many times. The chain combines TRBV5-1 with TRBJ2-4; 11 bases match TRBD1. The V segment lost 4 bases and the J segment 2 bases; nucleotides outside the gene matches: 2. The CDR3 is 15 amino acids. Germline V CDR1 and CDR2: SGHRS, YFSETQ. CDR3 sequence reads: CASSRDRGSKNIQYF. CDR3 sequence (DNA): TGCGCCAGCAGCCGGGACAGGGGGTCCAAAAACATTCAGTACTTC.

This clonotype came up many times. The V call is TRBV20-1, the J call TRBJ2-7; no definite D call. The CDR3 spans 13 residues. The V and J ends lost 2 bases and 0 bases respectively, with 8 bases between them. The V gene's germline CDR1 is DFQATT and CDR2 SNEGSKA (reference sequence). DNA of the CDR3: TGCAGTGCTAGACGCAGCTCCTCCTACGAGCAGTACTTC. Its protein product is CSARRSSSYEQYF.

The chain uses TRBV7-2 and TRBJ1-1, with 8 bases fitting TRBD1. Germline V CDR1 and CDR2: SGHTA, FQGNSA. The CDR3 sequence is 14 residues long. With 4 bases clipped from V and 2 bases from J, the junction kept 3 bases outside the gene matches. The CDR3 coding sequence is TGTGCCAGCAGCTCGGGACAGGTCAACACTGAAGCTTTCTTT. Its translation is CASSSGQVNTEAFF.

This clonotype appeared a few times. The chain is built from TRBV12-3 or TRBV12-4 and TRBJ1-6, with 12 bases fitting TRBD1. The CDR3 sequence is 17 residues long. Germline trimming cut 6 bases from V and 5 bases from J; bases unmatched to any gene: 8. The CDR3 reads CASRRWGQGANNSPLHF. For the CDR3, the DNA is TGTGCCAGCAGGAGGTGGGGACAGGGGGCGAATAATTCACCCCTCCACTTT.

The sample holds a few counts of this clonotype. The chain has TRBV12-3 or TRBV12-4 and TRBJ2-1; 8 bases are a match to TRBD2. CDR3 size: 16 residues. V trimming: 7 bases; J trimming: 6 bases; junction bases outside the gene matches: 14. The CDR3: CASTLGGTRVFNEQFF. Written as DNA, the CDR3 is TGTGCCAGCACCTTGGGAGGGACTAGGGTCTTCAATGAGCAGTTCTTC.

The genes are TRBV7-3 and TRBJ2-1; D ambiguous. The germline CDR1 and CDR2 sequences are SGHTA and FQGTGA. The CDR3 is 15 residues long. The V end lost 6 bases, the J end lost 0 bases, and 12 bases lay between the germline ends. The CDR3 is CASRPQTSSYNEQFF. The CDR3 coding sequence is TGTGCCAGCAGGCCGCAGACCAGCTCCTACAATGAGCAGTTCTTC.

The V call is TRBV7-3, the J call TRBJ1-6; D unclear. The V gene's germline CDR1 is SGHTA and CDR2 FQGTGA. V lost 0 bases, J lost 7 bases, and 7 bases lay in between. This CDR3 is 14 amino acids long. CDR3 sequence: CASSLTTGNSPLHF. The CDR3 region has the DNA TGTGCCAGCAGCTTAACGACGGGGAATTCACCCCTCCACTTT.

The chain is built from TRBV12-3 or TRBV12-4 and TRBJ1-2; TRBD1 agrees at 8 bases. V lost 6 bases and J lost 8; bases outside the gene matches: 5. The CDR3 sequence is 12 residues long. CDR3: CASRDRGRGYTF. The CDR3 DNA sequence: TGTGCCAGCAGAGACAGGGGACGCGGCTACACCTTC.

This clonotype was detected a few times. The CDR3 nucleotides are TGTGCCAGCAGTTTCACTAATGAAAAACTGTTTTTT. Its protein product is CASSFTNEKLFF. The chain joins TRBV12-3 or TRBV12-4 to TRBJ1-4; D call uncertain. The CDR3 totals 12 residues. Trimming took 3 bases from V and 2 from J, leaving 1 base between them.

This clonotype was seen at least ten times. This chain connects TRBV7-2 to TRBJ2-3, with a tentative D call TRBD1 (5 bases). The ends were cut back, 1 base at V and 1 base at J, with 9 bases in the middle. Per the germline V gene, CDR1 is SGHTA and CDR2 is FQGNSA. The CDR3 sequence is 15 residues long. The CDR3 loop reads CASSLVGQGTDTQYF. The CDR3 DNA reads as TGTGCCAGCAGCTTAGTGGGGCAGGGCACAGATACGCAGTATTTT.

The chain carries TRBV5-1 and TRBJ2-7; D is tentatively TRBD1 or TRBD2 (5 bases each). Germline-derived CDR1 and CDR2 are SGHRS and YFSETQ. V was pared by 6 bases and J by 6 bases, with 19 bases between. The CDR3 is made up of 14 amino acids. CDR3 amino acids: CASTRDGSAGEQYF. CDR3 nucleotides: TGCGCCAGCACTCGGGACGGATCGGCAGGCGAGCAGTACTTC.

In its sample, this clonotype was seen many times. This rearrangement joins TRBV20-1 to TRBJ2-7, with D unclear. Germline CDR1 reads DFQATT; CDR2 reads SNEGSKA (reference sequence). V was pared by 5 bases and J by 3 bases, with 11 bases between. The CDR3 contains 12 residues. This CDR3 is CSARQISYEQYF. Here the CDR3 DNA reads TGCAGTGCTCGGCAGATAAGCTACGAGCAGTACTTC.

This clonotype has ten or more counts. The chain has TRBV6-5 and TRBJ2-7; maybe TRBD1 (8 bases). Germline assignment: CDR1 MNHEY and CDR2 SVGAGI. V was trimmed by 4 bases and J by 11 bases, leaving 24 bases between them. The CDR3 has 15 amino acids. CDR3 coding DNA: TGTGCCAGCAGTTCGGCGGGGGACAGGACGGCGGTGGAGTACTTC. This sequence encodes CASSSAGDRTAVEYF.

This clonotype was picked up a small number of times. The chain couples TRBV2 to TRBJ2-7, with 9 bases fitting TRBD1. V lost 4 bases and J lost 5; bases outside the gene matches: 6. The CDR3 is made up of 14 amino acids. CDR1 and CDR2 from the germline V gene are SNHLY and FYNNEI. Here the CDR3 reads CASSAGTGSHEQYF. CDR3 DNA sequence: TGTGCCAGCAGTGCCGGGACAGGGTCTCACGAGCAGTACTTC. Supplemented by reference TRBV2 and TRBJ2-7, the full variable domain reads EPEVTQTPSHQVTQMGQEVILRCVPISNHLYFYWYRQILGQKVEFLVSFYNNEISEKSEIFDDQFSVERPDGSNFTLKIRSTKLEDSAMYFCASSAGTGSHEQYFGPGTRLTVT.

The chain employs TRBV6-1 and TRBJ1-3; the D gene is possibly TRBD1 (6 bases). This CDR3 contains 14 residues. Germline-derived CDR1 and CDR2 are MNHNS and SASEGT. V lost 4 bases to trimming and J lost 3 bases, with 10 bases between them. The CDR3 bases are TGTGCCAGCAGTGTAACAGGGAGTGGAAACACCATATATTTT. It specifies CASSVTGSGNTIYF.

This clonotype was recorded many times. V gene TRBV7-3 combines with J gene TRBJ2-5; D gene uncertain. Germline V gene sequence: CDR1 SGHTA, CDR2 FQGTGA. The CDR3 has 13 amino acids. The ends were cut back, 4 bases at V and 2 bases at J, with 8 bases in the middle. CDR3 DNA sequence: TGTGCCAGCAGCTCGCAGAGTCAAGAGACCCAGTACTTC. Protein product: CASSSQSQETQYF.